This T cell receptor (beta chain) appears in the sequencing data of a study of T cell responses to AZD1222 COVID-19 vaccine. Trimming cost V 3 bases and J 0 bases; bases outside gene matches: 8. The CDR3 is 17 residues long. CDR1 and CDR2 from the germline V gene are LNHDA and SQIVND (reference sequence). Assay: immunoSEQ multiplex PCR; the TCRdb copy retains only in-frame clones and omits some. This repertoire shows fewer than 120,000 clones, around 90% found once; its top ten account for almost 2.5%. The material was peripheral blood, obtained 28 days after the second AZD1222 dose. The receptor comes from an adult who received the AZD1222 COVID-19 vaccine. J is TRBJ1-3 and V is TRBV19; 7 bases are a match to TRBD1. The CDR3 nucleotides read TGTGCCAGTAGTATCCTAAAGGCAGGGGGCTCTGGAAACACCATATATTTT. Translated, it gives CASSILKAGGSGNTIYF.